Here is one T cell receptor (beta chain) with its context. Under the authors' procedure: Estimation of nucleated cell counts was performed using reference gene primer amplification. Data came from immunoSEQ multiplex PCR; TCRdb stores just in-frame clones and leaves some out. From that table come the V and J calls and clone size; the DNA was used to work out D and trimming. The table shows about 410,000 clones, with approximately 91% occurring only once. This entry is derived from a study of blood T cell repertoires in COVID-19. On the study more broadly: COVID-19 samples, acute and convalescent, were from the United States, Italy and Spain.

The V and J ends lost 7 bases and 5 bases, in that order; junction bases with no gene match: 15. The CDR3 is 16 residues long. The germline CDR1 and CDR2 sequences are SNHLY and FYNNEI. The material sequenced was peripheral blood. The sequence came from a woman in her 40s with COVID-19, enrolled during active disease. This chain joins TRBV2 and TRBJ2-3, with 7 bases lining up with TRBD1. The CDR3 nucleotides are TGTGCCAGCACCCCCCCAGGCAGGGGGTGGGGAGATACGCAGTATTTT. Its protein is CASTPPGRGWGDTQYF. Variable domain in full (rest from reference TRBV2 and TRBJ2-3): EPEVTQTPSHQVTQMGQEVILRCVPISNHLYFYWYRQILGQKVEFLVSFYNNEISEKSEIFDDQFSVERPDGSNFTLKIRSTKLEDSAMYFCASTPPGRGWGDTQYFGPGTRLTVL.